The 16 T cell receptor beta chains in this list originate from one sample, sequenced in a study of long-term antiretroviral therapy in people with HIV. Samples were assayed with immunoSEQ v3.0 at survey level. Produced via immunoSEQ multiplex PCR; TCRdb's table is partial and in-frame only. Of about 25,000 clones listed, roughly four fifths are singletons. The specimen was unsorted PBMCs, collected 2.9 years after starting antiretroviral therapy. The receptors come from a man aged 45-65 years with HIV.

V is TRBV11-2 and J is TRBJ1-1; perhaps TRBD1 as D (5 bases). V was pared by 5 bases and J by 4 bases, with 14 bases between. The CDR3 covers 14 residues. The germline CDR1 and CDR2 sequences are SGHAT and FQNNGV. CDR3 bases: TGTGCCAGCAGCCCCGGGGGTTGGGGCACTGAAGCTTTCTTT. Encoded protein: CASSPGGWGTEAFF. Together with reference TRBV11-2 and TRBJ1-1, the CDR3 gives the full variable domain: EAGVAQSPRYKIIEKRQSVAFWCNPISGHATLYWYQQILGQGPKLLIQFQNNGVVDDSQLPKDRFSAERLKGVDSTLKIQPAKLEDSAVYLCASSPGGWGTEAFFGQGTRLTVV.

The chain is built from TRBV7-2 and TRBJ1-2; D gene unclear. The germline V gene has CDR1 SGHTA and CDR2 FQGNSA. The CDR3 is 12 residues long. Trimming cost V 3 bases and J 4 bases, with 6 bases left between them. In nucleotides, the CDR3 is TGTGCCAGCAGCTTTCTTGGCTATGGCTACACCTTC. This encodes CASSFLGYGYTF.

Concerning this clone itself: A read error may account for a junction end that differs from germline. J is TRBJ2-5 and V is TRBV5-1; 13 bases are shared with TRBD2. Per germline, CDR1 SGHRS and CDR2 YFSETQ. The CDR3 runs to 18 residues. The CDR3 region is CASSLGGTSGAFGETQYF. Here the CDR3 DNA reads TGCGCCAGCAGTTTGGGGGGGACTAGCGGGGCCTTCGGAGAGACCCAGTACTTC.

The chain employs TRBV4-1 and TRBJ2-2; TRBD1 agrees at 7 bases. After removal of 3 bases from V and 4 bases from J, the junction contained 14 bases not matched to a gene. Germline-derived CDR1 and CDR2 are MGHRA and YSYEKL. CDR3 size: 18 residues. This chain's CDR3 is CASSQSISRTGATGELFF. The CDR3, as DNA: TGCGCCAGCAGCCAGTCCATCTCCCGGACAGGTGCCACCGGGGAGCTGTTTTTT.

The J gene is TRBJ2-7, the V gene TRBV4-3; D is unclear. The CDR3 is 13 residues long. Trimming stripped 5 bases from V and 5 bases from J, with 13 bases between. Germline CDR1 is LGHNA and CDR2 is YSLEER. The CDR3 region has the DNA TGCGCCAGCAGCTTTCGAGAGAGCAACGAGCAGTACTTC. It encodes CASSFRESNEQYF.

The rearrangement joins TRBV28 to TRBJ2-1; no definite D call. This CDR3 contains 12 residues. Trimming left V 6 bases short and J 8 bases short, with 11 bases between. Germline CDR1 MDHEN, CDR2 SYDVKM. CDR3 sequence (DNA): TGTGCCAGCAGCCTTCGAGCGTATGAGCAGTTCTTC. Protein: CASSLRAYEQFF. Variable domain in full (rest from reference TRBV28 and TRBJ2-1): DVKVTQSSRYLVKRTGEKVFLECVQDMDHENMFWYRQDPGLGLRLIYFSYDVKMKEKGDIPEGYSVSREKKERFSLILESASTNQTSMYLCASSLRAYEQFFGPGTRLTVL.

The V and J genes are TRBV7-9 and TRBJ2-7, with D maybe TRBD1 (5 bases). Germline V lookup: CDR1 SEHNR, CDR2 FQNEAQ (reference sequence). V dropped 5 bases and J dropped 7 bases, with 9 bases sitting between them. CDR3 length equals 11 residues. CDR3 loop: CASSPDREQYF. CDR3 DNA: TGTGCCAGCAGCCCCGACAGAGAGCAGTACTTC.

Worth noting for this clone: This CDR3 is missing its conserved last phenylalanine or tryptophan, likely due to a read error. The chain has TRBV28 and TRBJ1-2; 9 nucleotides match TRBD1. CDR3 length: 19 residues. V gave up 5 bases and J gave up 0 bases; unmatched junction bases: 16. CDR1 is MDHEN and CDR2 is SYDVKM in the germline V gene. The CDR3: CASSLTPGQGSRANYGYTL. CDR3 coding DNA: TGTGCCAGCAGTCTAACACCGGGACAGGGCTCCAGAGCTAACTATGGCTACACCCTC.

The V and J genes are TRBV7-9 and TRBJ2-1; 11 bases agree with TRBD2. The CDR3 is made up of 17 amino acids. The J segment lost 6 bases and the V segment lost 5 bases, leaving 12 bases of the junction unmatched. Germline-derived CDR1 and CDR2 are SEHNR and FQNEAQ (reference sequence). CDR3 amino acids: CASSPIRTSGGPNEQFF. In DNA form, the CDR3 reads TGTGCCAGCAGCCCAATCCGCACTAGCGGGGGCCCCAATGAGCAGTTCTTC.

The chain joins TRBV28 to TRBJ1-4; 10 nucleotides line up with TRBD1. Losses at the gene ends were 6 bases for V and 6 bases for J; bases not matched to a gene: 4. CDR3 length equals 14 residues. Germline V gene lookup returns CDR1 MDHEN and CDR2 SYDVKM. The DNA of the CDR3 is TGTGCCAGCAGCTCGACAGGGGGCGATGAAAAACTGTTTTTT. Amino acids: CASSSTGGDEKLFF.

This clone has just a few counts. This CDR3 reads CASRAREGGLWGYTF. The CDR3 DNA follows: TGTGCCAGTAGGGCCAGGGAGGGAGGCCTTTGGGGCTACACCTTC. The J gene is TRBJ1-2, the V gene TRBV19, with TRBD1 as a possible D gene (5 bases). Germline V gene lookup returns CDR1 LNHDA and CDR2 SQIVND (reference sequence). With 6 bases removed from V and 8 bases from J, the gap between germline ends came to 22 bases. This CDR3 has 15 residues. Full variable domain (rest looked up from reference TRBV19 and TRBJ1-2): DGGITQSPKYLFRKEGQNVTLSCEQNLNHDAMYWYRQDPGQGLRLIYYSQIVNDFQKGDIAEGYSVSREKKESFPLTVTSAQKNPTAFYLCASRAREGGLWGYTFGSGTRLTVV.

The CDR3 protein is CASSEGGSYEQYF. The CDR3 nucleotides read TGTGCCAGCAGTGAAGGAGGCTCCTACGAGCAGTACTTC. The chain combines TRBV6-1 with TRBJ2-7; D not resolved. Trimming cost V 1 base and J 0 bases, with 4 bases left between them. The CDR3 covers 13 residues. CDR1 MNHNS and CDR2 SASEGT come from the germline V gene.

V gene TRBV29-1 combines with J gene TRBJ2-5; D gene ambiguous. V lost 5 bases and J 2 bases, leaving 9 bases between the germline ends. The germline CDR1 and CDR2 sequences are SQVTM and ANQGSEA. This CDR3 is 12 amino acids long. The CDR3 sequence is CSVKLVQETQYF. The CDR3 coding sequence is TGCAGCGTTAAATTAGTACAAGAGACCCAGTACTTC.

This clone was picked up a small number of times. The V gene is TRBV2, the J gene TRBJ1-4; D gene uncertain. CDR3 size: 14 residues. Trimming removed 6 bases from V and 3 bases from J, with 11 bases in between. Germline-derived CDR1 and CDR2 are SNHLY and FYNNEI. In DNA form, the CDR3 reads TGTGCCAGCAGATCTTGGGGATCTAATGAAAAACTGTTTTTT. It specifies CASRSWGSNEKLFF.

This chain links TRBV27 with TRBJ2-7, with TRBD1 matching 7 bases. Germline CDR1 is MNHEY and CDR2 is SMNVEV (reference sequence). There are 14 residues in the CDR3. The J segment lost 0 bases and the V segment lost 5 bases, leaving 4 bases of the junction unmatched. CDR3 protein: CASSPDRISYEQYF. Written as DNA, the CDR3 is TGTGCCAGCAGTCCGGACAGGATCTCCTACGAGCAGTACTTC.

This chain uses TRBV6-1 with TRBJ1-1; D call uncertain. The germline V and J ends were trimmed by 7 bases and 11 bases, with 20 bases remaining between them. The CDR3 has 13 amino acids. Germline CDR1 MNHNS, CDR2 SASEGT. CDR3 region: CASIGLEEGWAFF. The CDR3 DNA is TGTGCCAGCATCGGATTGGAGGAGGGTTGGGCTTTCTTT.